This paragraph reports one TCR beta chain. Antigen: not known. As to time point: peripheral blood 6 weeks after treatment start. The entry originates in a study of PD-L1 blockade in urothelial cancer. Study as a whole: Patients' atezolizumab regimen, 1,200 mg intravenously every 3 weeks, began in the mid-2010s. It was at 3 weeks (second dose) and 6 weeks after treatment start that blood was analyzed. Each blood sample yielded a median of approximately 140,000 T cells.

Assay used: immunoSEQ multiplex PCR; TCRdb lists only in-frame clones, some missing. The top ten clones hold less than 15% of a sample with about 43,000 clones, under 90% of them seen once. Study-level findings and limits: Enhanced expansion of tumor-associated blood clones at 3 weeks characterized durable-benefit patients.

The sequencing used PBMCs, collected around atezolizumab (anti-PD-L1) treatment. The sequence was collected from a man aged 55 to 70 with urothelial cancer.

CDR3 amino acids: CASSADRVGDTEAFF. The CDR3 DNA is TGTGCCAGCAGCGCGGACAGGGTGGGGGACACTGAAGCTTTCTTT. The chain recombines TRBV5-6 with TRBJ1-1; 8 nucleotides agree with TRBD1. Germline assignment: CDR1 SGHDT and CDR2 YYEEEE. V lost 4 bases and J lost 3; bases outside the gene matches: 8. The CDR3 contains 15 residues.